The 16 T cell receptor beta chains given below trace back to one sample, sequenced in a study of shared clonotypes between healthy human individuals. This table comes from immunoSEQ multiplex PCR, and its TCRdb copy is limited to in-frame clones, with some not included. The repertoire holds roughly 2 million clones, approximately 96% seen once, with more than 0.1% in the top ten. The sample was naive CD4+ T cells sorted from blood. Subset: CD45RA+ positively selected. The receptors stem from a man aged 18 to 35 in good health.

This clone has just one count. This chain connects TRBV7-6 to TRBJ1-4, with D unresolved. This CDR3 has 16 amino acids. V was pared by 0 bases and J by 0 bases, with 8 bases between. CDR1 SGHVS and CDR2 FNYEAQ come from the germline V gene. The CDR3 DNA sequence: TGTGCCAGCAGCTTAGCGCTAGCAGCAACTAATGAAAAACTGTTTTTT. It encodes CASSLALAATNEKLFF.

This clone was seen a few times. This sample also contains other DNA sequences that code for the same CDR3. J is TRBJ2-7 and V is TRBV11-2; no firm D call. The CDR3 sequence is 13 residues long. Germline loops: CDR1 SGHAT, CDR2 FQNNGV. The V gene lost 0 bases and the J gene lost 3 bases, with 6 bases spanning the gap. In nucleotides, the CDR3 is TGTGCCAGCAGCTTAGATCTAAGCTACGAGCAGTACTTC. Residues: CASSLDLSYEQYF.

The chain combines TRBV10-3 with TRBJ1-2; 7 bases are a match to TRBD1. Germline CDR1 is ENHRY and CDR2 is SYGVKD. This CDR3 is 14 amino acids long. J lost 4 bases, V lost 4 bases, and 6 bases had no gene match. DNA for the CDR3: TGTGCCATCAGTGCCGGGACAGATTCCTATGGCTACACCTTC. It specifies CAISAGTDSYGYTF.

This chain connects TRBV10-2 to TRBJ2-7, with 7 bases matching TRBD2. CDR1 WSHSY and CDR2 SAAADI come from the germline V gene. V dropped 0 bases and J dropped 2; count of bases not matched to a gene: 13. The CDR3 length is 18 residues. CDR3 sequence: CASSESPLWRGLTYEQYF. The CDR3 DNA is TGCGCCAGCAGTGAGTCGCCCCTGTGGCGGGGGTTGACCTACGAGCAGTACTTC.

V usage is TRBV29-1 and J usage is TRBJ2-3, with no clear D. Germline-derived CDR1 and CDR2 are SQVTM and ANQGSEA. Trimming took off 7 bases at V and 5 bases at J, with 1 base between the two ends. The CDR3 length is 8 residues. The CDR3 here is CSGDTQYF. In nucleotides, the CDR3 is TGCAGCGGAGATACGCAGTATTTT.

CDR3 nucleotide sequence: TGCGCCAGCAGTAAAGGACTAGGCAACACTGAAGCTTTCTTT. It codes for CASSKGLGNTEAFF. The chain joins TRBV10-1 to TRBJ1-1; D is unresolved. The V gene lost 5 bases and the J gene lost 2 bases, with 12 bases spanning the gap. The CDR3 totals 14 residues. Germline V gene data show CDR1 as WNHNN and CDR2 as SYGVQD (reference sequence).

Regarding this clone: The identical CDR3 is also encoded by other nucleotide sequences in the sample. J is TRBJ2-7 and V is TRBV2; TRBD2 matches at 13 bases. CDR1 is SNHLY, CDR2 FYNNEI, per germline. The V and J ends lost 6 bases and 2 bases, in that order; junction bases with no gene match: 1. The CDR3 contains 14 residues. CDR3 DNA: TGTGCCAGCAGGGGACTAGCGGGGACCTACGAGCAGTACTTC. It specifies CASRGLAGTYEQYF.

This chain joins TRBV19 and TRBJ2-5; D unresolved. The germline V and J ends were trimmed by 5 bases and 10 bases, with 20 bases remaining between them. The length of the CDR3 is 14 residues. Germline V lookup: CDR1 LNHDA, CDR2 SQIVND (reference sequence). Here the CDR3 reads CASSYQASERDQYF. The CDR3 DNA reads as TGTGCCAGTAGTTATCAGGCCTCCGAAAGGGACCAGTACTTC.

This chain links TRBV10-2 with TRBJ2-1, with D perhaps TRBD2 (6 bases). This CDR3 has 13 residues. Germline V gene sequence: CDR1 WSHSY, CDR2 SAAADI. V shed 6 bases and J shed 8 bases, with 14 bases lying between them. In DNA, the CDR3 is TGCGCCAGCAGAGAGGTCCCGGGAGATGAGCAGTTCTTC. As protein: CASREVPGDEQFF.

The CDR3 is CASSLVGLADDNEQFF. Here the CDR3 DNA reads TGTGCCAGCAGCTTAGTGGGACTAGCAGACGACAATGAGCAGTTCTTC. The rearrangement links TRBV7-9 to TRBJ2-1, with 9 bases lining up with TRBD2. CDR1 is SEHNR, CDR2 FQNEAQ, per germline (reference sequence). CDR3 length equals 16 residues. The trim removed 1 base at V and 5 bases at J, leaving 6 bases unmatched. Based on the CDR3 plus reference TRBV7-9 and TRBJ2-1, the full variable domain is DTGVSQNPRHKITKRGQNVTFRCDPISEHNRLYWYRQTLGQGPEFLTYFQNEAQLEKSRLLSDRFSAERPKGSFSTLEIQRTEQGDSAMYLCASSLVGLADDNEQFFGPGTRLTVL.

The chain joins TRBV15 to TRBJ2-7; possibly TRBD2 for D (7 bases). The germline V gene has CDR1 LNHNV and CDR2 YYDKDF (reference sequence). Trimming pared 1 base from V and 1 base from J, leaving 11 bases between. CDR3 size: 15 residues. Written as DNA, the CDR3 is TGTGCCACCAGCAGAGGGGAGGGGGGATCCTACGAGCAGTACTTC. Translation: CATSRGEGGSYEQYF.

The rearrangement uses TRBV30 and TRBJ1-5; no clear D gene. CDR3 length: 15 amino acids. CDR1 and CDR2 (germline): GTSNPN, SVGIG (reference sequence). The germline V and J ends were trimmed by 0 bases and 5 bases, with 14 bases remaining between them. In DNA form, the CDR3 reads TGTGCCTGGAGTGTAAGAGCAATCGGGGATCAGCCCCAGCATTTT. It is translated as CAWSVRAIGDQPQHF.

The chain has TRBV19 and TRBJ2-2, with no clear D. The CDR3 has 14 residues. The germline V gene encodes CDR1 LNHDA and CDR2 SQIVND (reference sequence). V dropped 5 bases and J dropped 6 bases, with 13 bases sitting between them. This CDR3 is CASSGTLGSGELFF. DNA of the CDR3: TGTGCCAGTAGTGGAACGTTGGGGTCCGGGGAGCTGTTTTTT.

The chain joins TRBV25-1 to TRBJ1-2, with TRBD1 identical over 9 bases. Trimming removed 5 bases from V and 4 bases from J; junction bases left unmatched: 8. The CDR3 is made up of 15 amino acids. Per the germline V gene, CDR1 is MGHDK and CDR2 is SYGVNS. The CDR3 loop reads CASSYATGGGYGYTF. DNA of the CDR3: TGTGCCAGCAGTTACGCGACAGGGGGGGGCTATGGCTACACCTTC.

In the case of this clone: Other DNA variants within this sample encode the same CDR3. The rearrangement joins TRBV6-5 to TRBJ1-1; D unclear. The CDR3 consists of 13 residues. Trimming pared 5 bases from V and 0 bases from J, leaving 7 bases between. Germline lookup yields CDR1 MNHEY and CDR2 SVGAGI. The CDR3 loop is CASSRTVNTEAFF. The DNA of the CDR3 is TGTGCCAGCAGTCGGACCGTGAACACTGAAGCTTTCTTT.

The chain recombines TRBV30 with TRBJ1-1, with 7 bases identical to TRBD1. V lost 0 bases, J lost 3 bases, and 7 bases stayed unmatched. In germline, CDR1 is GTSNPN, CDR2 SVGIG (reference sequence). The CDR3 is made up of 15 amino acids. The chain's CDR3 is CAWSVPDREDTEAFF. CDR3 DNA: TGTGCCTGGAGTGTACCCGACAGGGAGGACACTGAAGCTTTCTTT.